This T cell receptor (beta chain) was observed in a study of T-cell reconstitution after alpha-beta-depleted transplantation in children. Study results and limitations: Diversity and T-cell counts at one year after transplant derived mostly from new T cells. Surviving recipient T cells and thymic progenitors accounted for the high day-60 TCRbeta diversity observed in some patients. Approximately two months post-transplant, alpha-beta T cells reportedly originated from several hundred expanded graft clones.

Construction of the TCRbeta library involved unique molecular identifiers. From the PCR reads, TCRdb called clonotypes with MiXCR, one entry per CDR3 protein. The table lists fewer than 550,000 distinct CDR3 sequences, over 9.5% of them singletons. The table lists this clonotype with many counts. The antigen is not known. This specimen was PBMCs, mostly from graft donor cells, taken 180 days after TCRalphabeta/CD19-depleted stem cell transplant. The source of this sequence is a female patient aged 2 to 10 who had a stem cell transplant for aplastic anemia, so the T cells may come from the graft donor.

The CDR3 coding sequence is TGTGCCAGCAGTTGGGGATTCACCTACCAAGAGACCCAGTACTTC. It translates to CASSWGFTYQETQYF. The rearrangement uses TRBV6-5 and TRBJ2-5; D remains unclear. V was clipped by 4 bases and J by 0 bases, with 12 bases between them. Germline V CDR1 and CDR2: MNHEY, SVGAGI. This CDR3 comprises 15 residues.